Listed below are T cell receptor beta chains from one sample, sequenced in a study of blood T cell repertoires in COVID-19. This table comes from immunoSEQ multiplex PCR, and its TCRdb copy is limited to in-frame clones, with some not included. The sample holds a few hundred thousand clones, 80% to 90% seen once. Sample: PBMCs or T cells enriched from blood (not recorded which). These TCRs come from a man between 18 and 29 years old who had recovered from COVID-19. Both conserved end residues are part of each CDR3. Fields, in order: D gene, V gene, J gene, clone size, CDR3 DNA, CDR3 protein. D genes are given only for firm matches. Clone size appears in some rows only: once, few, many, or a class for an expanded clone.

D gene: TRBD1; V gene: TRBV28; J gene: TRBJ1-1; clone size: -; CDR3 DNA: TGTGCCAGCAGTTTTAACCAGGGGGGGAACACTGAAGCTTTCTTT; CDR3 protein: CASSFNQGGNTEAFF
D gene: TRBD2; V gene: TRBV10-3; J gene: TRBJ2-3; clone size: -; CDR3 DNA: TGTGCCATCAGTGATGGAGCGGGGGGGGGCGATACGCAGTATTTT; CDR3 protein: CAISDGAGGGDTQYF
D gene: TRBD2; V gene: TRBV18; J gene: TRBJ2-7; clone size: few; CDR3 DNA: TGTGCCAGCTCACCCCCCCTAGCGGCCCCCTACGAGCAGTACTTC; CDR3 protein: CASSPPLAAPYEQYF
D gene: TRBD2; V gene: TRBV11-2; J gene: TRBJ2-7; clone size: -; CDR3 DNA: TGTGCCAGCATTCTAGGTGGGGCGGGAGGGGCGACCTACGAGCAGTACTTC; CDR3 protein: CASILGGAGGATYEQYF
D gene: -; V gene: TRBV11-2; J gene: TRBJ2-3; clone size: few; CDR3 DNA: TGTGCCAGCAGCTTCCCTGTTTCCGGGACTAGCACAGATACGCAGTATTTT; CDR3 protein: CASSFPVSGTSTDTQYF
D gene: -; V gene: TRBV7-8; J gene: TRBJ2-7; clone size: -; CDR3 DNA: TGTGCCAGCAGCTTAGTGTCGAGGCTGCAGTACTTC; CDR3 protein: CASSLVSRLQYF
D gene: TRBD1; V gene: TRBV5-6; J gene: TRBJ2-7; clone size: -; CDR3 DNA: TGTGCCAGCAGCTTCCCGACCCGGGACAGGGGTGTTTACGAGCAGTACTTC; CDR3 protein: CASSFPTRDRGVYEQYF
D gene: TRBD1; V gene: TRBV5-1; J gene: TRBJ1-1; clone size: once; CDR3 DNA: TGCGCCAGCAGCCCCCTCCGGGACAGGGGGGGGACTGAAGCTTTCTTT; CDR3 protein: CASSPLRDRGGTEAFF
D gene: -; V gene: TRBV7-3; J gene: TRBJ1-2; clone size: -; CDR3 DNA: TGTGCCAGCAGCCCAGATGGGGGGGCCGGTGGCTACACCTTC; CDR3 protein: CASSPDGGAGGYTF
D gene: -; V gene: TRBV5-1; J gene: TRBJ1-3; clone size: -; CDR3 DNA: TGCGCCAGCAGCTTGGGTCAGGGCTTTTCTGGAAACACCATATATTTT; CDR3 protein: CASSLGQGFSGNTIYF
D gene: TRBD1; V gene: TRBV5-1; J gene: TRBJ2-2; clone size: -; CDR3 DNA: TGCGCCAGCAGCTTGAGGGACAGGGGCACCGGGGAGCTGTTTTTT; CDR3 protein: CASSLRDRGTGELFF
D gene: -; V gene: TRBV6-1; J gene: TRBJ2-7; clone size: -; CDR3 DNA: TGTGCCAGCAGTGAGTCGGGTCACGAGCAGTACTTC; CDR3 protein: CASSESGHEQYF
D gene: TRBD1; V gene: TRBV23-1; J gene: TRBJ1-1; clone size: -; CDR3 DNA: TGCGCCAGCAGTCAATTATGGTGGATGTCGTGGGGACAGCTCGACATGAACACTGAAGCTTTCTTT; CDR3 protein: CASSQLWWMSWGQLDMNTEAFF
D gene: TRBD2; V gene: TRBV18; J gene: TRBJ2-2; clone size: -; CDR3 DNA: TGTGCCAGCTCACCGCAAATCGGGACTAGCGGGAGGGTGGTCACCGGGGAGCTGTTTTTT; CDR3 protein: CASSPQIGTSGRVVTGELFF
D gene: -; V gene: TRBV3-1/TRBV3-2; J gene: TRBJ1-2; clone size: -; CDR3 DNA: TGTGCCAGCAGCCCTTTGGCAGGGAATGACTATGGCTACACCTTC; CDR3 protein: CASSPLAGNDYGYTF
D gene: TRBD1; V gene: TRBV5-1; J gene: TRBJ2-7; clone size: -; CDR3 DNA: TGCGCCAGCAGCCCCGGGACAGGGAGGTCGAGCGAGCAGTACTTC; CDR3 protein: CASSPGTGRSSEQYF
D gene: -; V gene: TRBV7-8; J gene: TRBJ2-7; clone size: once; CDR3 DNA: TGTGCCAGCAGCTTATTAGCACAAGAACCCTACGAGCAGTACTTC; CDR3 protein: CASSLLAQEPYEQYF
D gene: -; V gene: TRBV29-1; J gene: TRBJ1-1; clone size: -; CDR3 DNA: TGCAGCGGAGACTCAACCTTGAACACTGAAGCTTTCTTT; CDR3 protein: CSGDSTLNTEAFF
D gene: TRBD1; V gene: TRBV5-1; J gene: TRBJ1-1; clone size: -; CDR3 DNA: TGCGCCAGCAGCGGCGGGACAGGGGTTACTGAAGCTTTCTTT; CDR3 protein: CASSGGTGVTEAFF
D gene: -; V gene: TRBV7-2; J gene: TRBJ1-2; clone size: -; CDR3 DNA: TGTGCCAGCAGCTCCTCAATTTCCAGGGCTGGCTACACCTTC; CDR3 protein: CASSSSISRAGYTF
D gene: -; V gene: TRBV3-1/TRBV3-2; J gene: TRBJ2-1; clone size: -; CDR3 DNA: TGTGCCAGCAGCCAAGACGAACAAGGTAGACTAAACTCCTACAATGAGCAGTTCTTC; CDR3 protein: CASSQDEQGRLNSYNEQFF
D gene: -; V gene: TRBV7-9; J gene: TRBJ2-1; clone size: -; CDR3 DNA: TGTGCCAGCAGCTTAGATGTGGCAGGAGGGCAGTTCTTC; CDR3 protein: CASSLDVAGGQFF
D gene: -; V gene: TRBV28; J gene: TRBJ2-4; clone size: -; CDR3 DNA: TGTGCCAGCGCTCCGCGGCTAGCCAAAAACATTCAGTACTTC; CDR3 protein: CASAPRLAKNIQYF
D gene: -; V gene: TRBV7-2; J gene: TRBJ1-5; clone size: -; CDR3 DNA: TGTGCCAGCAGCTTACAATATCAGCCCCAGCATTTT; CDR3 protein: CASSLQYQPQHF
D gene: -; V gene: TRBV29-1; J gene: TRBJ2-5; clone size: -; CDR3 DNA: TGCAGCGTTCAATTGTACCAAGAGACCCAGTACTTC; CDR3 protein: CSVQLYQETQYF
D gene: TRBD2; V gene: TRBV2; J gene: TRBJ2-1; clone size: once; CDR3 DNA: TGTGCCAGCATGTCGGGACTAGCGTTCGGCAATGAGCAGTTCTTC; CDR3 protein: CASMSGLAFGNEQFF
D gene: TRBD2; V gene: TRBV7-8; J gene: TRBJ2-7; clone size: -; CDR3 DNA: TGTGCCAGCAGCCTAACGGATACCGGGACTAGACCCTACGAGCAGTACTTC; CDR3 protein: CASSLTDTGTRPYEQYF
D gene: -; V gene: TRBV7-3; J gene: TRBJ1-1; clone size: -; CDR3 DNA: TGTGCCAGCAGCCCGACAGTGAACACTGAAGCTTTCTTT; CDR3 protein: CASSPTVNTEAFF
D gene: -; V gene: TRBV27; J gene: TRBJ1-6; clone size: -; CDR3 DNA: TGTGCCAGCAGTTTGTCGCAGTTTAATTCACCCCTCCACTTT; CDR3 protein: CASSLSQFNSPLHF
D gene: -; V gene: TRBV18; J gene: TRBJ2-3; clone size: once; CDR3 DNA: TGTGCCAGCTCCTCCGGGTCGTTTACGGATACGCAGTATTTT; CDR3 protein: CASSSGSFTDTQYF
D gene: -; V gene: TRBV9; J gene: TRBJ2-2; clone size: -; CDR3 DNA: TGTGCCAGCAGCGTAGGCGTGCTGAACACCGGGGAGCTGTTTTTT; CDR3 protein: CASSVGVLNTGELFF
D gene: TRBD1; V gene: TRBV7-9; J gene: TRBJ1-4; clone size: -; CDR3 DNA: TGTGCCAGCAGCTTAGGGACAGGGAATGAAAAACTGTTTTTT; CDR3 protein: CASSLGTGNEKLFF
D gene: TRBD2; V gene: TRBV18; J gene: TRBJ2-1; clone size: once; CDR3 DNA: TGTGCCAGCTTCCGGACTAGCACCAATGAGCAGTTCTTC; CDR3 protein: CASFRTSTNEQFF
D gene: -; V gene: TRBV4-3; J gene: TRBJ1-2; clone size: -; CDR3 DNA: TGCGCCAGCAGCCAAGACGGGGGCTATGGCTACACCTTC; CDR3 protein: CASSQDGGYGYTF
D gene: -; V gene: TRBV7-8; J gene: TRBJ2-5; clone size: -; CDR3 DNA: TGTGCCAGCAGCACCCGGGACAAAGAGACCCAGTACTTC; CDR3 protein: CASSTRDKETQYF
D gene: -; V gene: TRBV7-9; J gene: TRBJ2-6; clone size: -; CDR3 DNA: TGTGCCTTATGGGGCCCTGGGGCCAACGTCCTGACTTTC; CDR3 protein: CALWGPGANVLTF
D gene: TRBD2; V gene: TRBV13; J gene: TRBJ2-7; clone size: -; CDR3 DNA: TGTGCCAGCACCCCGGGGGGGTCTAGGGAGCAGTACTTC; CDR3 protein: CASTPGGSREQYF
D gene: TRBD1; V gene: TRBV27; J gene: TRBJ1-1; clone size: -; CDR3 DNA: TGTGCCAGCAGTTTTACGCCGACAGGGGGCTCTGAAGCTTTCTTT; CDR3 protein: CASSFTPTGGSEAFF
D gene: -; V gene: TRBV13; J gene: TRBJ2-7; clone size: -; CDR3 DNA: TGTGCCAGCAGCAGTACTAGCTCCTACGAGCAGTACTTC; CDR3 protein: CASSSTSSYEQYF
D gene: TRBD2; V gene: TRBV5-1; J gene: TRBJ2-3; clone size: -; CDR3 DNA: TGCGCCAGCAGCTGGCGAGCGGGGGGCCTACCTAGCACAGATACGCAGTATTTT; CDR3 protein: CASSWRAGGLPSTDTQYF
D gene: -; V gene: TRBV9; J gene: TRBJ2-1; clone size: -; CDR3 DNA: TGTGCCAGCACTCTATCTGGAGGCGATGAGCAGTTCTTC; CDR3 protein: CASTLSGGDEQFF
D gene: TRBD1; V gene: TRBV28; J gene: TRBJ2-3; clone size: -; CDR3 DNA: TGTGCCAGCAGTTTAGGACAGGCACCCACAGATACGCAGTATTTT; CDR3 protein: CASSLGQAPTDTQYF
D gene: -; V gene: TRBV10-2; J gene: TRBJ2-3; clone size: -; CDR3 DNA: TGCGCCAGCAGTGAGTCCCGGGTTAGCACAGATACGCAGTATTTT; CDR3 protein: CASSESRVSTDTQYF
D gene: -; V gene: TRBV11-2; J gene: TRBJ1-1; clone size: -; CDR3 DNA: TGTGCCAGCAGCTCCCTACCGATCGGGAGCGCTGAAGCTTTCTTT; CDR3 protein: CASSSLPIGSAEAFF
D gene: -; V gene: TRBV5-1; J gene: TRBJ1-5; clone size: -; CDR3 DNA: TGCGCCAGCAGCTTGGTTGGCAATAGCAATCAGCCCCAGCATTTT; CDR3 protein: CASSLVGNSNQPQHF
D gene: -; V gene: TRBV7-9; J gene: TRBJ2-2; clone size: -; CDR3 DNA: TGTGCCAGCAGCCCCCCCGGGACAACAAACACCGGGGAGCTGTTTTTT; CDR3 protein: CASSPPGTTNTGELFF
D gene: TRBD2; V gene: TRBV19; J gene: TRBJ2-7; clone size: -; CDR3 DNA: TGTGCCAGTAGTATTTTGGGGGGGAGCCCGTACTTC; CDR3 protein: CASSILGGSPYF
D gene: TRBD2; V gene: TRBV11-2; J gene: TRBJ2-3; clone size: -; CDR3 DNA: TGTGCCAGCAGCTTGAGGACTAGCGGGGTAGATACGCAGTATTTT; CDR3 protein: CASSLRTSGVDTQYF
D gene: TRBD2; V gene: TRBV28; J gene: TRBJ2-2; clone size: -; CDR3 DNA: TGTGCCAGCGAGCCGGGGGGGTCCACCGGGGAGCTGTTTTTT; CDR3 protein: CASEPGGSTGELFF